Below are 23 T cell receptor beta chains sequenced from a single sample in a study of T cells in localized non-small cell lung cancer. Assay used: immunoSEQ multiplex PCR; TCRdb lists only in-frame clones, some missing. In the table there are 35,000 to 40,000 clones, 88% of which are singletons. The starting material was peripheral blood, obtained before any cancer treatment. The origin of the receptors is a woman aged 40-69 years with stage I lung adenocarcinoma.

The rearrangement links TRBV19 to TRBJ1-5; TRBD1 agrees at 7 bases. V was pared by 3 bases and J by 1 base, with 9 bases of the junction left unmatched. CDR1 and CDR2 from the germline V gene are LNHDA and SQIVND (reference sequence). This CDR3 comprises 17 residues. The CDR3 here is CASSMDPPGQSNQPQHF. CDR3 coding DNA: TGTGCCAGTAGTATGGATCCTCCGGGACAGAGCAATCAGCCCCAGCATTTT.

CDR3 DNA sequence: TGTGCCAGCAGTGAAAGACAGTACAATGAGCAGTTCTTC. Protein product: CASSERQYNEQFF. The V gene is TRBV2, the J gene TRBJ2-1; TRBD1 is a possible D gene (5 bases). CDR1 SNHLY and CDR2 FYNNEI come from the germline V gene. The CDR3 loop spans 13 amino acids. The V gene lost 2 bases and the J gene lost 4 bases, with 6 bases spanning the gap.

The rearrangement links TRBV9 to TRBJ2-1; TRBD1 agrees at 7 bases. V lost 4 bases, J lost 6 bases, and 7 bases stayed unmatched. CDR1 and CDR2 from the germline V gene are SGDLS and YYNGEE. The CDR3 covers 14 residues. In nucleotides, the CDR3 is TGTGCCAGCAGCCAAGGACAGGACCTCAATGAGCAGTTCTTC. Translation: CASSQGQDLNEQFF.

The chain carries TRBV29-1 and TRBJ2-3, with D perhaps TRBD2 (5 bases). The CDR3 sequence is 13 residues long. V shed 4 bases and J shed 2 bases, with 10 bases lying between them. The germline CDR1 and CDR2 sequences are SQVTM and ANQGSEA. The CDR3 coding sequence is TGCAGCGTTGCACGGGAACTCACAGATACGCAGTATTTT. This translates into CSVARELTDTQYF.

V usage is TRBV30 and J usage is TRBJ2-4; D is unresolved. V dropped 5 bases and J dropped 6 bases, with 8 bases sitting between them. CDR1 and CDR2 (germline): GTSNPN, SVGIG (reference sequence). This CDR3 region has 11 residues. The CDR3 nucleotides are TGTGCCTGGGCCGGATCAAACATTCAGTACTTC. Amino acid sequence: CAWAGSNIQYF.

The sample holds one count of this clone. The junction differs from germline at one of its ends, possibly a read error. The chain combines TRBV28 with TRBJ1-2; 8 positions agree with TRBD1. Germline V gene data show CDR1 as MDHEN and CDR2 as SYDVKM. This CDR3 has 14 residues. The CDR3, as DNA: TGTGCCATCCGACCTGGGCAGGGGGCCAGTGGCTGCACCTTC. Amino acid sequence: CAIRPGQGASGCTF.

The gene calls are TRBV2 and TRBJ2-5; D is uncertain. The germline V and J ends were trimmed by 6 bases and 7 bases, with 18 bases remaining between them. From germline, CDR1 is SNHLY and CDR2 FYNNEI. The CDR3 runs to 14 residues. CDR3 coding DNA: TGTGCCAGCAGGACCCCCAGGAACCTCGGGACCCAGTACTTC. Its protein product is CASRTPRNLGTQYF.

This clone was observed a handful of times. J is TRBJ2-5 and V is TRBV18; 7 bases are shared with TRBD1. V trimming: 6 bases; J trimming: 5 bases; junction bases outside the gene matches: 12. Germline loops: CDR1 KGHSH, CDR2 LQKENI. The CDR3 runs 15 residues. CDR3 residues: CASSRTGLELETQYF. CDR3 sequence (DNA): TGTGCCAGCTCGAGGACAGGCTTGGAGTTGGAGACCCAGTACTTC.

This CDR3 is CAASGREPYGEQFF. CDR3 sequence (DNA): TGCGCCGCAAGTGGGCGGGAACCCTACGGTGAGCAGTTCTTC. V is TRBV23-1 and J is TRBJ2-1; TRBD2 might be the D (6 bases). TRBV23-1 is marked as an open reading frame, function uncertain. V lost 11 bases, J lost 9 bases, and 23 bases lay in between. The CDR3 sequence is 14 residues long.

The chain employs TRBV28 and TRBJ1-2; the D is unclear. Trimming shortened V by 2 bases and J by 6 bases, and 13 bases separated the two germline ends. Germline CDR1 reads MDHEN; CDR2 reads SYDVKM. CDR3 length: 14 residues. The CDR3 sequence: CASSLLTLWDGYTF. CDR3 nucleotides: TGTGCCAGCAGTTTACTAACGCTCTGGGATGGCTACACCTTC.

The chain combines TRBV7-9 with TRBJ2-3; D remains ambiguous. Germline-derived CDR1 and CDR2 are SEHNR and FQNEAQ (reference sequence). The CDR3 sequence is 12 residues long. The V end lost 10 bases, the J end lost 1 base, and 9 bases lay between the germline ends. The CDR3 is CATDRRTDTQYF. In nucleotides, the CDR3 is TGTGCCACTGACCGGCGCACAGATACGCAGTATTTT.

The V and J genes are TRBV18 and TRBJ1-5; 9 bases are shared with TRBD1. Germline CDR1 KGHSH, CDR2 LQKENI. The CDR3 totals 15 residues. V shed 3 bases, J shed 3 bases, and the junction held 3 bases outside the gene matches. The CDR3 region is CASSPRTGANQPQHF. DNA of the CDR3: TGTGCCAGCTCACCCCGGACAGGGGCCAATCAGCCCCAGCATTTT.

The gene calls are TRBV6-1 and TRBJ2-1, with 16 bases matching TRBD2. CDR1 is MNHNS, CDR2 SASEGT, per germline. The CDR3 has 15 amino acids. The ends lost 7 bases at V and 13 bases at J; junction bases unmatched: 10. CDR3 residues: CASISGLAGGGVQFF. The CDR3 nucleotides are TGTGCCAGCATCTCGGGACTAGCGGGAGGGGGTGTACAGTTCTTC.

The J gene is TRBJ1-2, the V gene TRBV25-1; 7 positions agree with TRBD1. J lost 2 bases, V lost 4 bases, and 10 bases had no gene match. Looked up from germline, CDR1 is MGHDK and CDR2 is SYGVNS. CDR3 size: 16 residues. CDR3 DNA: TGTGCCAGCAGTGGAAGTAGGGACAGTCTGAACTATGGCTACACCTTC. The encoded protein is CASSGSRDSLNYGYTF.

The DNA of the CDR3 is TGCGCCAGCAGCCAAGTTTCGGGGAGCACAGATACGCAGTATTTT. Encoded protein: CASSQVSGSTDTQYF. The genes are TRBV4-1 and TRBJ2-3; maybe TRBD2 (5 bases). Trimming took 1 base from V and 0 from J, leaving 8 bases between them. Germline loops: CDR1 MGHRA, CDR2 YSYEKL. CDR3 length: 15 residues.

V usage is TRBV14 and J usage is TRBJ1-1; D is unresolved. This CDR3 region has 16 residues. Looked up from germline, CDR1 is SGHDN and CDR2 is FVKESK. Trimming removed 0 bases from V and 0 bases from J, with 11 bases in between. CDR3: CASSQEKGTMNTEAFF. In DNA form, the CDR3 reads TGTGCCAGCAGCCAAGAGAAGGGAACCATGAACACTGAAGCTTTCTTT.

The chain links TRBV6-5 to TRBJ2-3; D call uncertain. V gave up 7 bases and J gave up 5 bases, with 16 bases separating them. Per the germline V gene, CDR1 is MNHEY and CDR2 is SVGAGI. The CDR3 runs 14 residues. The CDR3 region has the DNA TGTGCCAGCATGGGGTCGGCTCCTGTAGATACGCAGTATTTT. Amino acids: CASMGSAPVDTQYF.

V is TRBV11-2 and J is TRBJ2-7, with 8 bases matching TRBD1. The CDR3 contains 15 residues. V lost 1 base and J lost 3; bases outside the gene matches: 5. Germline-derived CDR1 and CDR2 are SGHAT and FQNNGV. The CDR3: CASSLAGTGFYEQYF. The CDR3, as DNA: TGTGCCAGCAGCTTAGCAGGGACAGGTTTCTACGAGCAGTACTTC.

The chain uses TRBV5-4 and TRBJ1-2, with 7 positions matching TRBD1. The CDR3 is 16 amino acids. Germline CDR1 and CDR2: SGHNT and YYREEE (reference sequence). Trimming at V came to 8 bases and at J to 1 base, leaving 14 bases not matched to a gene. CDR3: CASNYRGSLLNYGYTF. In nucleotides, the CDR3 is TGTGCCAGTAACTACAGGGGTTCTCTCCTTAACTATGGCTACACCTTC.

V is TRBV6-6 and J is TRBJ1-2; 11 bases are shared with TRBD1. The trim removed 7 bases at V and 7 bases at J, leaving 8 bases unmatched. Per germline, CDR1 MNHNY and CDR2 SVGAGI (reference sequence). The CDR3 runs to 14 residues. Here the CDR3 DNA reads TGTGCCAGCACCCGGGACAGGGGGAGCGGTGGCTACACCTTC. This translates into CASTRDRGSGGYTF.

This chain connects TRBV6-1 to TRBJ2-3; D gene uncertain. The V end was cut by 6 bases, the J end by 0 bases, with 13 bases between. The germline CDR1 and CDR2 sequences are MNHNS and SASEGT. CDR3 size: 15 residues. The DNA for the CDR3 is TGTGCCAGCAGACCAGCTCCACCTAGCACAGATACGCAGTATTTT. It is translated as CASRPAPPSTDTQYF.

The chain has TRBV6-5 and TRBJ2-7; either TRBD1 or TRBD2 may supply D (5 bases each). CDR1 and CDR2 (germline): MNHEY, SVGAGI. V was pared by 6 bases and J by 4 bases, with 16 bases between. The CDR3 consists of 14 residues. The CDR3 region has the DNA TGTGCCAGCAGACTCCGGGACGTACCATACGAGCAGTACTTC. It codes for CASRLRDVPYEQYF.

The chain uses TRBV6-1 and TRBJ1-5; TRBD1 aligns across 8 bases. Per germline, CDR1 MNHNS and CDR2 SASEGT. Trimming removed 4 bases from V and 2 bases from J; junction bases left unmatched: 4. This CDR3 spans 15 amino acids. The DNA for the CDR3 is TGTGCCAGCAGTGTGGAGACAGGGGGCAATCAGCCCCAGCATTTT. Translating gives CASSVETGGNQPQHF.